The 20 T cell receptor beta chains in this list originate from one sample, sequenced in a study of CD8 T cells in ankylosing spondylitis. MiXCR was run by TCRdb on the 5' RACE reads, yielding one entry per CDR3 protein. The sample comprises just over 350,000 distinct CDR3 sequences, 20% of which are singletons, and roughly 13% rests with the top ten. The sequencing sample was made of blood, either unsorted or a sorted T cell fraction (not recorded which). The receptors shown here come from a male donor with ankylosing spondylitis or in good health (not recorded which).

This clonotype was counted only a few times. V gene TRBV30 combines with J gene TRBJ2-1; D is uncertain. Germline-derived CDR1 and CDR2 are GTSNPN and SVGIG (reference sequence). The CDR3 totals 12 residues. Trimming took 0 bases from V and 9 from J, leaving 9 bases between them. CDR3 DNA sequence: TGTGCCTGGAGTGTAAGTGTCGGTGAGCAGTTCTTC. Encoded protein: CAWSVSVGEQFF.

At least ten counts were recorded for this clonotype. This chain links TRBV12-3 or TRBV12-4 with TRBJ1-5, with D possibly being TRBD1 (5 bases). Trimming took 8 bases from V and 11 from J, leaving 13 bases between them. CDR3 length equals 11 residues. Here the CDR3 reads CASGGEGAQHF. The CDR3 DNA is TGTGCCAGCGGCGGGGAAGGGGCCCAGCATTTT.

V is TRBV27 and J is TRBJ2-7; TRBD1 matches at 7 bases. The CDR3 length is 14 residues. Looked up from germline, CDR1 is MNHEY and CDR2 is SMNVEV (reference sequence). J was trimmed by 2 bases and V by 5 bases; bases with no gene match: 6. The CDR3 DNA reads TGTGCCAGCAGTCCCAGGGACAGTACCTACGAGCAGTACTTC. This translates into CASSPRDSTYEQYF.

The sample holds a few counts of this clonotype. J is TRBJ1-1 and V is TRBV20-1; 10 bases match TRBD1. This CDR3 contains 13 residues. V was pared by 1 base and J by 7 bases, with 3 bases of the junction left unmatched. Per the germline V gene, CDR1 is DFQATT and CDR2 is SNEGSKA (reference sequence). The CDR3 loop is CSARARTGGEAFF. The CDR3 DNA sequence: TGCAGTGCTAGAGCCCGGACAGGGGGTGAAGCTTTCTTT.

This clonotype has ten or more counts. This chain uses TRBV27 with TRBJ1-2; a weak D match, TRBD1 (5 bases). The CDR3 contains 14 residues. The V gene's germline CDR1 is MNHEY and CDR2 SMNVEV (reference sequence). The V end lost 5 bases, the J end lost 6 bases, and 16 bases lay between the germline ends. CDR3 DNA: TGTGCCAGCAGTCATGGGGGATACGATGATGGCTACACCTTC. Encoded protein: CASSHGGYDDGYTF.

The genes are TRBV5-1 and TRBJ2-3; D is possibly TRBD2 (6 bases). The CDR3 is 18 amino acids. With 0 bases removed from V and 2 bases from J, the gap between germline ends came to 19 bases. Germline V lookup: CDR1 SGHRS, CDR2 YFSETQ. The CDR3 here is CASSLANGLAYYTDTQYF. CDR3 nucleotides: TGCGCCAGCAGCTTGGCCAATGGGCTAGCGTACTACACAGATACGCAGTATTTT. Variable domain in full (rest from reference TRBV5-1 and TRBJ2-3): KAGVTQTPRYLIKTRGQQVTLSCSPISGHRSVSWYQQTPGQGLQFLFEYFSETQRNKGNFPGRFSGRQFSNSRSEMNVSTLELGDSALYLCASSLANGLAYYTDTQYFGPGTRLTVL.

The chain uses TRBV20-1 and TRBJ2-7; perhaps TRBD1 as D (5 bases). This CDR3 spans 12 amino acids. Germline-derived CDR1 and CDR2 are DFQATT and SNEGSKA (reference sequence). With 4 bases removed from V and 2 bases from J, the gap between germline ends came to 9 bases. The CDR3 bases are TGCAGTGCTATCCAGGGAACCTACGAGCAGTACTTC. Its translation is CSAIQGTYEQYF.

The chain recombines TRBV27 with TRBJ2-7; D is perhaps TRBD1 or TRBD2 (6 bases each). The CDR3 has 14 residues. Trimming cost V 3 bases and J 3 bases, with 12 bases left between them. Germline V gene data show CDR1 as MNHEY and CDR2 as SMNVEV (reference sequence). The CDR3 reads CASSFRGRIYEQYF. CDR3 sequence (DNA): TGTGCCAGCAGTTTTAGGGGGAGGATCTACGAGCAGTACTTC.

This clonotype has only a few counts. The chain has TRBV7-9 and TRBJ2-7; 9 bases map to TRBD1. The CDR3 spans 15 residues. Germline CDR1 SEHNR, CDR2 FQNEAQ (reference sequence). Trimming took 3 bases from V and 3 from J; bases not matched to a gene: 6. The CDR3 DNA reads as TGTGCCAGCAGCTTTTCCGGACAGGGGAACTACGAGCAGTACTTC. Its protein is CASSFSGQGNYEQYF.

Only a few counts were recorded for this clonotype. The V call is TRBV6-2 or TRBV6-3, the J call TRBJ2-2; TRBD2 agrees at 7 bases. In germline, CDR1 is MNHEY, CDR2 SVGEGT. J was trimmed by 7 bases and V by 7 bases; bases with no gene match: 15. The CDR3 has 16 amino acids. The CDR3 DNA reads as TGTGCCAGCAAACCTCCGGGACTAAGGGCGGGCGGGGAGCTGTTTTTT. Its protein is CASKPPGLRAGGELFF.

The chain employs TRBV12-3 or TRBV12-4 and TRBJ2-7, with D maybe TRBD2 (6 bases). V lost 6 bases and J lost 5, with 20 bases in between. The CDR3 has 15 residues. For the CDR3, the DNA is TGTGCCAGCAGCTTGGAGGGACGGGGCCTCCACGAGCAGTACTTC. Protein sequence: CASSLEGRGLHEQYF.

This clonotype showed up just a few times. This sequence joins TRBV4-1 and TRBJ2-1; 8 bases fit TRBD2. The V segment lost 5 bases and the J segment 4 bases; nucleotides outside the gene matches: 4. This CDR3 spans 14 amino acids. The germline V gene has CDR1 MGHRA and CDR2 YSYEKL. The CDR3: CASSRSGGYNEQFF. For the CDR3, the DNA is TGCGCCAGCAGCAGGAGCGGGGGTTACAATGAGCAGTTCTTC.

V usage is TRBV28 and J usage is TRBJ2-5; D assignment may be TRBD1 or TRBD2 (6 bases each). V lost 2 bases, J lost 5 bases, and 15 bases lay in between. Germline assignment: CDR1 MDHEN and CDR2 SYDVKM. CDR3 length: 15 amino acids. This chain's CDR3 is CASSLLVGGLETQYF. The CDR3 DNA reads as TGTGCCAGCAGTTTACTGGTAGGGGGGTTGGAGACCCAGTACTTC.

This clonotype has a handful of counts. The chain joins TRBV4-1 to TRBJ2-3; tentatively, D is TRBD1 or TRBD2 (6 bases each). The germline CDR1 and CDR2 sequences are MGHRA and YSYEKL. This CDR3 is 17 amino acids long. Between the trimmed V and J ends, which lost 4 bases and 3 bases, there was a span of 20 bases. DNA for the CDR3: TGCGCCAGCAGCCCGCGGGACCGGGGGCGCGGGACAGATACGCAGTATTTT. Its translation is CASSPRDRGRGTDTQYF.

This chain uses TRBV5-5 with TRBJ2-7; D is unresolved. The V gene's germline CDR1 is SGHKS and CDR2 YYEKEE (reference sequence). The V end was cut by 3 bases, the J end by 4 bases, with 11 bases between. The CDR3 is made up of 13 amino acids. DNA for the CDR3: TGTGCCAGCAGCTATGAGACGGTATACGAGCAGTACTTC. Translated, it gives CASSYETVYEQYF. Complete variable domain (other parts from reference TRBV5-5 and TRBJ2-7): DAGVTQSPTHLIKTRGQQVTLRCSPISGHKSVSWYQQVLGQGPQFIFQYYEKEERGRGNFPDRFSARQFPNYSSELNVNALLLGDSALYLCASSYETVYEQYFGPGTRLTVT.

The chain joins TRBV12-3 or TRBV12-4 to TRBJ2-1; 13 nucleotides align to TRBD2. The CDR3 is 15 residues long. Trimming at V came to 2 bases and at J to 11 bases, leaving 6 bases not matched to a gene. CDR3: CASSLIGTSGVKQFF. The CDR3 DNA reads TGTGCCAGCAGTTTAATTGGGACTAGCGGGGTCAAGCAGTTCTTC.

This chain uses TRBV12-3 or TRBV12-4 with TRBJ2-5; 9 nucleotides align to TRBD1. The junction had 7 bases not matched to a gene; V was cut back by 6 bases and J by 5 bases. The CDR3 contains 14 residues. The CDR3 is CASSPGQGRETQYF. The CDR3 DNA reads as TGTGCCAGCAGCCCGGGACAGGGTAGGGAGACCCAGTACTTC.

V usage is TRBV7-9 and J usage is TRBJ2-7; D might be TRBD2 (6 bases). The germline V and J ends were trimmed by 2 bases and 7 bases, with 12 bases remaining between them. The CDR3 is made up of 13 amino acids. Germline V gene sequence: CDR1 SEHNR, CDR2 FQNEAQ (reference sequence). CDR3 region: CASSLTYGGEQYF. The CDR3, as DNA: TGTGCCAGCAGCTTAACGTATGGAGGGGAGCAGTACTTC.

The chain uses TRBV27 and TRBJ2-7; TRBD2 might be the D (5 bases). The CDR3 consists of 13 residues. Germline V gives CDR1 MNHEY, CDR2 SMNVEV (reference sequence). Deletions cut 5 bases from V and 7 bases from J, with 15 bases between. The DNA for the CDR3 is TGTGCCAGCAGTCCGCCGGGATGGGCGGAGCAGTACTTC. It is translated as CASSPPGWAEQYF.

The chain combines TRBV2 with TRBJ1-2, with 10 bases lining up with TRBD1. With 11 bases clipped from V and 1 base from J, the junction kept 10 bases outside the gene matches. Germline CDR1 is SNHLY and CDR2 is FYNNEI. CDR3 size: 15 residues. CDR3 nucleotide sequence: TGTGCCCGAGGGACAGGGGAAGCTATTAACTATGGCTACACCTTC. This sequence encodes CARGTGEAINYGYTF.